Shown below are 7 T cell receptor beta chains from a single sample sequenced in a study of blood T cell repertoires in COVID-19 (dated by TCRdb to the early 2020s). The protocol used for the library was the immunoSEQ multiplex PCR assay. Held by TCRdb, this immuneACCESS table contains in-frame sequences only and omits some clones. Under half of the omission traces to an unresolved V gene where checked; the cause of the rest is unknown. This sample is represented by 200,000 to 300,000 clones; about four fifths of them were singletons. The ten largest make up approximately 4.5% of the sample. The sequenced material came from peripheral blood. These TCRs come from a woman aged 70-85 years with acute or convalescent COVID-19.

The CDR3 region has the DNA TGTGCCATCAGTGAGCACGGGACAGGCTCTGGAAACACCATATATTTT. Its protein is CAISEHGTGSGNTIYF. V and J are TRBV10-3 and TRBJ1-3; the match to TRBD1 covers 8 bases. Germline V lookup: CDR1 ENHRY, CDR2 SYGVKD. The trim removed 2 bases at V and 0 bases at J, leaving 3 bases unmatched. The CDR3 contains 16 residues.

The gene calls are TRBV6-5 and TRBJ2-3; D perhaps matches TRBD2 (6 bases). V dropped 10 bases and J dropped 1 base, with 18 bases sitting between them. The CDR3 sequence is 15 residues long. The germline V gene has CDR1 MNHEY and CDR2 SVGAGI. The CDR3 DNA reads TGTGCCACCGCATTACGGGACTTCCGCACAGATACGCAGTATTTT. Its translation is CATALRDFRTDTQYF.

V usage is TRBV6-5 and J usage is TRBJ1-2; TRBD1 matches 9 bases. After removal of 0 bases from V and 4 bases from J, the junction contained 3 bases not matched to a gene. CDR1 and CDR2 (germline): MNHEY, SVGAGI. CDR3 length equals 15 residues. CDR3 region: CASSYSGQGPYGYTF. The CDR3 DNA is TGTGCCAGCAGTTACTCGGGACAGGGACCCTATGGCTACACCTTC.

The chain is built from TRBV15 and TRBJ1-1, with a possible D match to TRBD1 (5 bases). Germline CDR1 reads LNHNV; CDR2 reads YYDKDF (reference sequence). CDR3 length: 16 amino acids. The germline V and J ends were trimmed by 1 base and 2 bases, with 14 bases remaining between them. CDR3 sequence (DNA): TGTGCCACCAGCAGAGCCGGTGACAGCGCTAACACTGAAGCTTTCTTT. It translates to CATSRAGDSANTEAFF.

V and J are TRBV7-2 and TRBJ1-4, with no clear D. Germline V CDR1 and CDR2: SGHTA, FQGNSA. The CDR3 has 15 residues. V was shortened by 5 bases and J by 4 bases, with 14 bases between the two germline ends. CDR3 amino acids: CASSPAGIHNEKLFF. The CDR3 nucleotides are TGTGCCAGCAGCCCGGCGGGGATTCATAATGAAAAACTGTTTTTT.

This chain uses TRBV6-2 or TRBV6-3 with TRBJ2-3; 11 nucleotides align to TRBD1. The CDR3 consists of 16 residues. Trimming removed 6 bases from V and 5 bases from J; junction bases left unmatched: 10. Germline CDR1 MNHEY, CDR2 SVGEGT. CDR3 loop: CASSLQGQGVGDTQYF. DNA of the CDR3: TGTGCCAGCAGCTTACAGGGACAGGGGGTTGGAGATACGCAGTATTTT.

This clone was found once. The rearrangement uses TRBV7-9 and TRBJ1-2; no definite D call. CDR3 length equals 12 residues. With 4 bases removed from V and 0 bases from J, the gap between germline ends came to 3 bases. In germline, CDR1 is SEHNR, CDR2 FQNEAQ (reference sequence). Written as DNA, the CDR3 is TGTGCCAGCAGCTCTACTAACTATGGCTACACCTTC. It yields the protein CASSSTNYGYTF.